What follows are 3 T cell receptor beta chains derived from one specimen sequenced in a study of cytomegalovirus exposure and HLA in healthy donors. In the PCR, 60 Vbeta and 13 Jbeta primers were used. Sequencing used immunoSEQ multiplex PCR; TCRdb keeps in-frame clones, though not all of them. The table records about 62,000 clones, just under 80% of them present only once. Sequenced material: PBMCs. Source of these receptors: a man aged 35-49 years in good health and CMV-seronegative.

The V and J genes are TRBV11-2 and TRBJ2-3; possibly TRBD2 for D (5 bases). Germline values: CDR1 SGHAT, CDR2 FQNNGV. Trimming pared 4 bases from V and 2 bases from J, leaving 13 bases between. The CDR3 is 15 amino acids. DNA for the CDR3: TGTGCCAGCAGCTCCCCCGGAGGTAACACAGATACGCAGTATTTT. It yields the protein CASSSPGGNTDTQYF.

V usage is TRBV9 and J usage is TRBJ2-3; possible D gene TRBD2, 6 bases. The CDR3 totals 13 residues. Deletions cut 3 bases from V and 6 bases from J, with 11 bases between. Per the germline V gene, CDR1 is SGDLS and CDR2 is YYNGEE. In nucleotides, the CDR3 is TGTGCCAGCAGCGCGGGACTTTGGGATACGCAGTATTTT. Translating it yields CASSAGLWDTQYF.

The chain recombines TRBV19 with TRBJ2-1, with 9 positions matching TRBD2. J was trimmed by 9 bases and V by 3 bases; bases with no gene match: 3. The CDR3 has 13 amino acids. CDR1 LNHDA and CDR2 SQIVND come from the germline V gene (reference sequence). The CDR3 protein is CASSIASGTEQFF. Here the CDR3 DNA reads TGTGCCAGTAGTATTGCTAGCGGGACTGAGCAGTTCTTC.